This TCR beta chain was sequenced in a study of cytomegalovirus exposure and HLA in healthy donors. To note about this clone: The antigen is not known.

Donors showed nominal health when sampled, although they likely had unrecorded immune exposures. Study-wide points: Differences between HLA loci emerged in a later analysis of TCR association rates, with DRB1 most and HLA-C fewest.

Primers for the PCR totalled 60 Vbeta and 13 Jbeta. Sequencing was performed with immunoSEQ multiplex PCR; in TCRdb, only in-frame clones are kept and a portion is missing. The sample lists hundreds of thousands of clones; about three quarters were seen once. This CDR3 has 13 amino acids. Germline CDR1 ENHRY, CDR2 SYGVKD. Trimming took 3 bases from V and 4 from J, leaving 8 bases between them. The clonotype comes from a boy younger than 18 in good health and CMV-seronegative. The chain combines TRBV10-3 with TRBJ2-3, with D possibly TRBD2 on 5 matching bases. What was sequenced was PBMCs. The CDR3, as DNA: TGTGCCATCAGTGATGGAGGTCCAGATACGCAGTATTTT. This encodes CAISDGGPDTQYF.